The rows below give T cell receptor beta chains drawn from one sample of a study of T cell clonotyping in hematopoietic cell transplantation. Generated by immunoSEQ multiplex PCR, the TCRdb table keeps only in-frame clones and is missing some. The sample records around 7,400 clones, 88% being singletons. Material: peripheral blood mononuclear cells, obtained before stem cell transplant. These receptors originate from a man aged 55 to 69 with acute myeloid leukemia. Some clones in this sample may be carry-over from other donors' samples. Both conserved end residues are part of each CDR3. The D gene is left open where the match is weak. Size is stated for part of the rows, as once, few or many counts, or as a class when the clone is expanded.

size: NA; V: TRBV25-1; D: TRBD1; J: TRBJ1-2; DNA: TGTGCCAGCAGCGAGGGGGCGACCTATGGCTACACCTTC; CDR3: CASSEGATYGYTF
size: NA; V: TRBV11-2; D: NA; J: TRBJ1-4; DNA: TGTGCCAGCACCCTGCTGTGGGGGGACGGTGAAAAACTGTTTTTT; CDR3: CASTLLWGDGEKLFF
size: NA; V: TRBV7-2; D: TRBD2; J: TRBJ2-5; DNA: TGTGCCAGCAGCTTAACTAGCGGCACAGAGACCCAGTACTTC; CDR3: CASSLTSGTETQYF
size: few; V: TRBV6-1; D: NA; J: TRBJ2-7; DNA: TGTGCCAGCGCCGCTTGGGGGGGCACCACCTACGAGCAGTACTTC; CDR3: CASAAWGGTTYEQYF
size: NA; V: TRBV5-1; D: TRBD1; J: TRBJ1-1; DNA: TGCGCCAGCAGCTTGGAGACAGGGAAGGGAACTGAAGCTTTCTTT; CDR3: CASSLETGKGTEAFF
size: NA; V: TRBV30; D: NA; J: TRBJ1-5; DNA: TGTGCCTGGAGTGTAGGCCGGGCAGTGGAACCCCAGCATTTT; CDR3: CAWSVGRAVEPQHF
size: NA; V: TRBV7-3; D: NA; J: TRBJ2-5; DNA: TGTGCCAGCAGCACGAGCGTCCAAGAGACCCAGTACTTC; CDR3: CASSTSVQETQYF
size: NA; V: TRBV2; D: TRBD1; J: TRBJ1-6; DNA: TGTGCCAGCAGCCTGGAAGGACAGGGCTGGGACAATTCACCCCTCCACTTT; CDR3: CASSLEGQGWDNSPLHF
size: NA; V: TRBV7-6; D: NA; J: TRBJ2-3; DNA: TGTGCCAGCAGCTTAGAAGCGTTCGGAGGGATCACAGATACGCAGTATTTT; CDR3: CASSLEAFGGITDTQYF
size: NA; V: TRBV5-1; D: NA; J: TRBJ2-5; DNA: TGCGCCAGCAGCCCGGGTTTGCGGGGGCCCGTTGAAGAGACCCAGTACTTC; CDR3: CASSPGLRGPVEETQYF
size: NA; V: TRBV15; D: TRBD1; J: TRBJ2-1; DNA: TGTGCCACCAGCAGGGACAGGGGGGGCTACAATGAGCAGTTCTTC; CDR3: CATSRDRGGYNEQFF
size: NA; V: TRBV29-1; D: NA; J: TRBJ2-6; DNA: TGCAGCGTGACAGCAGGGGTGGCCAACGTCCTGACTTTC; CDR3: CSVTAGVANVLTF
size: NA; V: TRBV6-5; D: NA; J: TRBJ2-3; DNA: TGTGCCAGCAGTTCCGAATTTAAAAAGTATTTT; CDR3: CASSSEFKKYF
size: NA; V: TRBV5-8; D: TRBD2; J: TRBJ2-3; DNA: TGTGCCAGCAGCCGGCGGACTAGCGGGTACACAGATACGCAGTATTTT; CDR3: CASSRRTSGYTDTQYF
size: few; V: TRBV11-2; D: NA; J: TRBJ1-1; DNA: TGTGCCAGCGGCGGCGGTCCGAACACTGAAGCTTTCTTT; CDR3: CASGGGPNTEAFF
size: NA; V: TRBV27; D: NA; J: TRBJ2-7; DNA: TGTGCCAGCAGTCCCCCCCACAGCAAATCCTACGAGCAGTACTTC; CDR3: CASSPPHSKSYEQYF